This T cell receptor (beta chain) was captured by sequencing in a study of control samples from healthy donors and cancer patients. TCRdb keeps only in-frame clones here, not all; method: immunoSEQ multiplex PCR. The table shows 130,000 or so clones, with around 87% occurring only once. CDR3 length equals 17 residues. V was clipped by 3 bases and J by 5 bases, with 17 bases between them. CDR1 and CDR2 from the germline V gene are KGHSH and LQKENI. The source material was blood. The V call is TRBV18, the J call TRBJ1-6; D not resolved. This receptor was obtained from a middle-aged man in good health. CDR3 residues: CASSPAPSTANNSPLHF. DNA for the CDR3: TGTGCCAGCTCACCGGCTCCCTCGACCGCAAATAATTCACCCCTCCACTTT.